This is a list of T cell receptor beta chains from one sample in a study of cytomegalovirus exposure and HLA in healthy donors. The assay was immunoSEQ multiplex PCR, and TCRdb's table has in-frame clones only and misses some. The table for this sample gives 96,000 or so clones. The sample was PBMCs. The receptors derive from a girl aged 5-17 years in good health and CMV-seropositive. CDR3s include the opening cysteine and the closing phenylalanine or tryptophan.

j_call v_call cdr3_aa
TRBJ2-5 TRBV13 CASSLPTSGKETQYF
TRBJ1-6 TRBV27 CASSNPGVRMGSPLHF
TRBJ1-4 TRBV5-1 CASSLFGATNEKLFF
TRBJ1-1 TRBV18 CASSRAGDTEAFF
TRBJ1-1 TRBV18 CASSPLQDTEAFF
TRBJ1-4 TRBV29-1 CSVAGLSAGNEKLFF
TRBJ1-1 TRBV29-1 CSVDEFYDTEAFF
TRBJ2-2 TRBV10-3 CAIGQGGGTELFF
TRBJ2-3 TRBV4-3 CASSQDSPSGGFTDTQYF
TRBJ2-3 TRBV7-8 CASSLESGSTDTQYF
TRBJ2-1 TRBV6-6 CASRSGTGDNEQFF
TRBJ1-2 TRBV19 CASRDRGQEINTF
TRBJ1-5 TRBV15 CATSTRTDYSNQPQHF
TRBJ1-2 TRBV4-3 CASGSGTGLHGYTF
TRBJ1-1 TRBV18 CASSPPAGNPKNTEAFF
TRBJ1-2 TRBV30 CAGLRDSNYGYTF
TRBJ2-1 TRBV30 CAWRISSYNEQFF
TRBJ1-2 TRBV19 CASSIYLSSYGYTF
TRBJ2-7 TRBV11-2 CASSFAGQGAEQYF
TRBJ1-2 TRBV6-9 CASSARDRDPVGYGYTF
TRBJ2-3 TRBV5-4 CASSLAGRGARPGQYF
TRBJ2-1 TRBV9 CASSAASGGARNEQFF
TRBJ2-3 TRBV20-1 CSARDRDTQYF
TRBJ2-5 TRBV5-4 CASSPDSVQETQYF
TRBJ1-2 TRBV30 CAWTQGGGQGTGYTF
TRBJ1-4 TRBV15 CATSREGRNEKLFF
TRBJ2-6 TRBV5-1 CASSLVTGTLSGANVLTF
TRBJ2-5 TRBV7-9 CASSLARNSRGWETQYF
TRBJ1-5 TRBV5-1 CASSLGASNGQPQHF
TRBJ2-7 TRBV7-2 CASSYGTSGGLLGYEQYF
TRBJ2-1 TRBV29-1 CSVRDWSYNEQFF
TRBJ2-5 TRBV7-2 CASGAGGTQYF
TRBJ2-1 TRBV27 CASSLARGLMLRADNEQFF
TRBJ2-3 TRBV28 CASRQGGTDTQYF
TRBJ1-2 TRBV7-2 CASSLGQSYGYTF
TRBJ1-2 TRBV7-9 CASSSGQGVNYGYTF
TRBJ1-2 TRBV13 CASSLGRGIDGYTF
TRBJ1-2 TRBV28 CASSPPGRGDGYTF
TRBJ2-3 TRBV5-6 CASCGLQDHGADTQYF